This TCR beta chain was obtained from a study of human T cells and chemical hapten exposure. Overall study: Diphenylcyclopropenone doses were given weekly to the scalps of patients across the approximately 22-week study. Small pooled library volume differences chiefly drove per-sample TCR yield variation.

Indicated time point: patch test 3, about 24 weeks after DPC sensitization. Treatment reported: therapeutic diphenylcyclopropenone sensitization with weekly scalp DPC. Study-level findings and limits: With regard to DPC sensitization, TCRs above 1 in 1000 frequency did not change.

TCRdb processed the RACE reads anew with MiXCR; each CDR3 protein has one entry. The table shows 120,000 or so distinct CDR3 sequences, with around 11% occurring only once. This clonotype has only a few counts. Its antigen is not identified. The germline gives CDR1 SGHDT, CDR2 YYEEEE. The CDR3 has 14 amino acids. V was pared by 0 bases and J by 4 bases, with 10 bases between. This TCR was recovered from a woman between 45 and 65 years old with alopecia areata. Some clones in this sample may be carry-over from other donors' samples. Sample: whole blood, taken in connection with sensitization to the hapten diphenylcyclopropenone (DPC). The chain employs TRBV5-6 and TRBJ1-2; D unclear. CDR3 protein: CASSLAVKFYGYTF. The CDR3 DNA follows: TGTGCCAGCAGCTTGGCTGTCAAGTTCTATGGCTACACCTTC.